These T cell receptor beta chains were read from a single sample in a study of beta chain features in type 1 diabetes. The table came from immunoSEQ multiplex PCR; TCRdb's copy has only in-frame clones and leaves some out. The data contain 850,000 to 900,000 clones, roughly a sixth of them singletons. Sequencing was done on a sample of naive CD4+ T cells from blood. All receptors come from a woman aged 18-35 years in good health. CDR3s include the opening cysteine and the closing phenylalanine or tryptophan. Fields, in order: J gene, clone size, V gene, D gene, CDR3 protein, CDR3 DNA. D genes are given only for firm matches. The size entry is marked missing in some rows and otherwise reads once, few, many or a size class.

>TRBJ2-5|few|TRBV10-3|TRBD1
CAIADRVGSETQYF
TGTGCCATCGCTGACAGGGTAGGGTCAGAGACCCAGTACTTC
>TRBJ1-3|few|TRBV7-2|TRBD1
CASSAGTVAGNTIYF
TGTGCCAGCAGCGCCGGGACAGTTGCTGGAAACACCATATATTTT
>TRBJ2-2|few|TRBV4-3|TRBD2
CASSPARSGRAFVTGELFF
TGCGCCAGCAGCCCCGCCCGTAGCGGGAGGGCCTTCGTCACCGGGGAGCTGTTTTTT
>TRBJ2-7|few|TRBV29-1|-
CSVEQGLSYEQYF
TGCAGCGTTGAACAGGGGCTCTCCTACGAGCAGTACTTC
>TRBJ1-3|few|TRBV29-1|-
CSVGTAGNTIYF
TGCAGCGTTGGGACAGCTGGAAACACCATATATTTT
>TRBJ2-1|-|TRBV2|-
CASSTLGYEQFF
TGTGCCAGCAGTACTCTGGGGTATGAGCAGTTCTTC
>TRBJ1-1|few|TRBV6-5|TRBD1
CASSSDRGQTEAFF
TGTGCCAGCAGTTCCGACAGGGGGCAAACTGAAGCTTTCTTT
>TRBJ2-3|few|TRBV9|-
CASSYADTQYF
TGTGCCAGCAGTTATGCAGATACGCAGTATTTT
>TRBJ2-3|few|TRBV18|TRBD2
CASSRLAGITDTQYF
TGTGCCAGCTCACGTCTAGCGGGAATCACAGATACGCAGTATTTT
>TRBJ2-5|once|TRBV5-1|TRBD2
CASSFRLAGETQYF
TGCGCCAGCAGCTTCAGACTAGCGGGAGAGACCCAGTACTTC
>TRBJ2-1|-|TRBV10-3|-
CAIRPGLANNEQFF
TGTGCCATCAGACCGGGACTCGCTAACAATGAGCAGTTCTTC
>TRBJ2-7|few|TRBV10-3|-
CAISESHGQEFYEQYF
TGTGCCATCAGTGAGTCCCACGGGCAGGAGTTCTACGAGCAGTACTTC
>TRBJ2-7|few|TRBV10-3|-
CAISEKGVPYEQYF
TGTGCCATCAGTGAGAAAGGAGTCCCCTACGAGCAGTACTTC
>TRBJ1-4|few|TRBV29-1|-
CSDCTAAMKGKLFF
TGCAGCGATTGTACAGCCGCAATGAAGGGAAAACTGTTTTTT
>TRBJ1-5|-|TRBV9|-
CASSPRGTGNQPQHF
TGTGCCAGCAGCCCCCGGGGTACTGGCAATCAGCCCCAGCATTTT